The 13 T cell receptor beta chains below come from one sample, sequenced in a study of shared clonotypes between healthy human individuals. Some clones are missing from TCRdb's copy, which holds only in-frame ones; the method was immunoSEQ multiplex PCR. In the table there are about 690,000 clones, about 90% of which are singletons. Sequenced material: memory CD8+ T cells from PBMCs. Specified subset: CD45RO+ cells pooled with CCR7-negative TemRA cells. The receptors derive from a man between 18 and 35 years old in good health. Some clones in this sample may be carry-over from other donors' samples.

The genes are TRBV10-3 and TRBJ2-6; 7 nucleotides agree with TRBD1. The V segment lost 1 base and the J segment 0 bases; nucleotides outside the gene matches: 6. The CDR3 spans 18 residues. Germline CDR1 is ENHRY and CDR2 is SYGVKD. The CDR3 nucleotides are TGTGCCATCAGTGAGTGGGCAGGGGGTAACTCTGGGGCCAACGTCCTGACTTTC. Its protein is CAISEWAGGNSGANVLTF.

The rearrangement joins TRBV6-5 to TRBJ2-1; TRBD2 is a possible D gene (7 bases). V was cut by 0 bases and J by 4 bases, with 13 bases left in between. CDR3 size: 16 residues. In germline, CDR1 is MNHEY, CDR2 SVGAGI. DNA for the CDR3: TGTGCCAGCAGTTACTCCCGGGGGGCTCTATACAATGAGCAGTTCTTC. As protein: CASSYSRGALYNEQFF.

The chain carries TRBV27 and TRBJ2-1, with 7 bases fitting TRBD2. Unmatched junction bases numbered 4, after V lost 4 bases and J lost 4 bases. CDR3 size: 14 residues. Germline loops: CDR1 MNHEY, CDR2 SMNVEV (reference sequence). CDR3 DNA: TGTGCCAGCAGTTGGGGAGGGAGGTACAATGAGCAGTTCTTC. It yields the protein CASSWGGRYNEQFF.

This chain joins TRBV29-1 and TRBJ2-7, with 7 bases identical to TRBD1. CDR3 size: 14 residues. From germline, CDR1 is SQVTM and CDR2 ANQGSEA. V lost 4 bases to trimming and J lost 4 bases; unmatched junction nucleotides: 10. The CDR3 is CSVVSETGMYEQYF. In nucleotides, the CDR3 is TGCAGCGTTGTGTCAGAGACAGGGATGTACGAGCAGTACTTC.

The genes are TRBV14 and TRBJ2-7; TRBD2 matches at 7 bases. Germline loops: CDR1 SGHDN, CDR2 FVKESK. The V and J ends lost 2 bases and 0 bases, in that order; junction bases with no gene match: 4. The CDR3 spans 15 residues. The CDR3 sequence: CASSQTRDYSYEQYF. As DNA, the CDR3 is TGTGCCAGCAGCCAAACAAGGGACTACTCCTACGAGCAGTACTTC.

Here the CDR3 DNA reads TGTGCCAGCAGTTTATCCCCTAGAGCGGGAGGGAGATCTAGCACAGATACGCAGTATTTT. It specifies CASSLSPRAGGRSSTDTQYF. The chain recombines TRBV27 with TRBJ2-3; 10 bases match TRBD2. The germline V gene encodes CDR1 MNHEY and CDR2 SMNVEV (reference sequence). The length of the CDR3 is 20 residues. The trim removed 0 bases at V and 0 bases at J, leaving 12 bases unmatched.

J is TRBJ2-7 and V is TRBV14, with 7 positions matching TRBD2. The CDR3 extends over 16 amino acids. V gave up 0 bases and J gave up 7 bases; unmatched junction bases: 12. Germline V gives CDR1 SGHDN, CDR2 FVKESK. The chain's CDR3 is CASSQEPSPLADEQYF. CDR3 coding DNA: TGTGCCAGCAGCCAAGAACCCAGCCCGCTAGCGGATGAGCAGTACTTC.

CDR3: CAIDRDTSNQETQYF. The CDR3 nucleotides read TGTGCCATAGACCGGGACACAAGTAATCAAGAGACCCAGTACTTC. This sequence joins TRBV28 and TRBJ2-5; the D gene is possibly TRBD1 (6 bases). V was shortened by 10 bases and J by 2 bases, with 20 bases between the two germline ends. CDR1 MDHEN and CDR2 SYDVKM come from the germline V gene. This CDR3 contains 15 residues.

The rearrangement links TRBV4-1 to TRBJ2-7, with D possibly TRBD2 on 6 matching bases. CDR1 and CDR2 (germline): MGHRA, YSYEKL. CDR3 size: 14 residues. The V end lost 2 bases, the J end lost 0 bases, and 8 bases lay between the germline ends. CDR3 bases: TGCGCCAGCAGCCAATTGGGACTCTCCTACGAGCAGTACTTC. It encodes CASSQLGLSYEQYF.

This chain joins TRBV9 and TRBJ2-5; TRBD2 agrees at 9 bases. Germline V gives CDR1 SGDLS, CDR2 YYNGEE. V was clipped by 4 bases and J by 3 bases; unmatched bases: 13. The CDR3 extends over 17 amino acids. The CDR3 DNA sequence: TGTGCCAGCAGCCCCTCGGCTAGCGGGAATATTAAAGAGACCCAGTACTTC. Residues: CASSPSASGNIKETQYF.

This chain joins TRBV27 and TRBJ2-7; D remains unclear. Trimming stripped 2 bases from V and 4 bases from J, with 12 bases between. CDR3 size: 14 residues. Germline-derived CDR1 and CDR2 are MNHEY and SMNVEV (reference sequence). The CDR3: CASSLEGYGYEQYF. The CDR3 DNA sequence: TGTGCCAGCAGTTTAGAAGGATACGGGTACGAGCAGTACTTC.

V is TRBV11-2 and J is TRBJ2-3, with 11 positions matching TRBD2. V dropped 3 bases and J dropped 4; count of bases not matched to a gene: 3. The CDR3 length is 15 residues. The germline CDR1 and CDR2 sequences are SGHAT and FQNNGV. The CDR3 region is CASSFLAGGSDTQYF. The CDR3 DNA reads TGTGCCAGCAGCTTTCTAGCGGGAGGCTCAGATACGCAGTATTTT.

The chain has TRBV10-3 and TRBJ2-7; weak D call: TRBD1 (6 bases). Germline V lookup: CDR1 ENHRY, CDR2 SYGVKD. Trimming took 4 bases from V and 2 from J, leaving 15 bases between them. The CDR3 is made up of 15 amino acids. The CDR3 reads CAISGDTSPAYEQYF. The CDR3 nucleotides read TGTGCCATCAGTGGGGACACCTCCCCAGCCTACGAGCAGTACTTC.